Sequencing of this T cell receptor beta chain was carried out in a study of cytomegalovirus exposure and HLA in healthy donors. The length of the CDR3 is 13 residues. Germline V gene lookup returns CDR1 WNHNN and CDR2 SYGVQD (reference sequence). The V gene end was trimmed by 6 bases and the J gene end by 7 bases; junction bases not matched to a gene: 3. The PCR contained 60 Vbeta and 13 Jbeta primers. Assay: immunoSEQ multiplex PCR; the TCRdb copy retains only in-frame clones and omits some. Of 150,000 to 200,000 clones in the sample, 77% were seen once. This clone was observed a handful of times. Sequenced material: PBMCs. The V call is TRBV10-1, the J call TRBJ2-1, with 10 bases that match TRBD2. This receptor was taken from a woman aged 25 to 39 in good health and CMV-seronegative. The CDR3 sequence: CASSGLAANEQFF. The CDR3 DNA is TGCGCCAGCAGCGGACTAGCGGCGAATGAGCAGTTCTTC.